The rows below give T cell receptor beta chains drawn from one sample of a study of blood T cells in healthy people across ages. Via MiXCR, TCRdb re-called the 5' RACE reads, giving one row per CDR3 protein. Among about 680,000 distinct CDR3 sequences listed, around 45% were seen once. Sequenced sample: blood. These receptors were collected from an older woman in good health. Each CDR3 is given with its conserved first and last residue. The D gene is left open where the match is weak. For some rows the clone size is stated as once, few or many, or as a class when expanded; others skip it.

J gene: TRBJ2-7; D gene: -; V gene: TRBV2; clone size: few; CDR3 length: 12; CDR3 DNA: TGTGCCAGCAGTTCAAGAGGAAGAACCCAGTACTTC; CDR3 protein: CASSSRGRTQYF
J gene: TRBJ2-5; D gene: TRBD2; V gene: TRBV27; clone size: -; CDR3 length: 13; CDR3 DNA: TGTGCCCCAAGCGGGGGCCGACAAGGGACCCAGTACTTC; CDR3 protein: CAPSGGRQGTQYF
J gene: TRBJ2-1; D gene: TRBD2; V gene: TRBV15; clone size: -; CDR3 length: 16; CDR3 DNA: TGTGCCACCAGCAGATCCCGGACTAGCGGGAGAGGAGAGCAGTTCTTC; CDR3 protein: CATSRSRTSGRGEQFF
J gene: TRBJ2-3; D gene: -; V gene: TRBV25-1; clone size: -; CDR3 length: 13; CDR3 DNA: TGTGCCACCTCGACGGCGAGCACAGATACGCAGTATTTT; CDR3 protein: CATSTASTDTQYF
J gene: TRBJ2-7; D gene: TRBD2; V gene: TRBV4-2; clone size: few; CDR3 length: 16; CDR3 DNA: TGTGCCAGCAGCCCCCAGGGGACTAGCATAGGCCACGAGCAGTACTTC; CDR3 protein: CASSPQGTSIGHEQYF
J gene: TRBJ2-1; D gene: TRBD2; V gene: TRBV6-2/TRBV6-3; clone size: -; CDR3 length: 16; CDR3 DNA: TGTGCCAGCAGTTACGGGGGGGAGATAACGGACAATGAGCAGTTCTTC; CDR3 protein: CASSYGGEITDNEQFF
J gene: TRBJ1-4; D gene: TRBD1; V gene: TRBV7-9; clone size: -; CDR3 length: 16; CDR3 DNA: TGTGCCAGCAGTTTTGGGACAGGGGAACGGAGTGAAAAACTGTTTTTT; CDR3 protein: CASSFGTGERSEKLFF
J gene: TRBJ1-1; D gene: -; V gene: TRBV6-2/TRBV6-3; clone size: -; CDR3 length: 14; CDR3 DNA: TGTGCCGGCAGCATGGACGTTTGGAACACTGAAGCTTTCTTT; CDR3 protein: CAGSMDVWNTEAFF
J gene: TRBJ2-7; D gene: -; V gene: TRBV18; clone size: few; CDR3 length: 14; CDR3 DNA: TGTGCCAGCTCACAAACGACAGACGCCTACGAGCAGTACTTC; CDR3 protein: CASSQTTDAYEQYF
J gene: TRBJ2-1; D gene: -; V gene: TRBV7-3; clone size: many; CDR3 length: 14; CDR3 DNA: TGTGCCAGCAGCTTATCCAACCTAGCGCGGGAGCAGTTCTTC; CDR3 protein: CASSLSNLAREQFF
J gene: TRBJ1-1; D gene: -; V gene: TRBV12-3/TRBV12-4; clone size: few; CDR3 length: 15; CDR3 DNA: TGTGCCAGCAGTTTTCTAGGGACCCAGAACACTGAAGCTTTCTTT; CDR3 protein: CASSFLGTQNTEAFF
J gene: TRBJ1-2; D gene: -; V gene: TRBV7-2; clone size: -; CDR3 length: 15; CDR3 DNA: TGTGCCAGCAGCTTCAACCAGCCCACATTCTATGGCTACACCTTC; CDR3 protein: CASSFNQPTFYGYTF
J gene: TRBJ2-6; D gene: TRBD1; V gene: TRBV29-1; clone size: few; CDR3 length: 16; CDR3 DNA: TGCAGCGTTGAGGGACAGGGGGCTTACGGGGCCAACGTCCTGACTTTC; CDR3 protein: CSVEGQGAYGANVLTF
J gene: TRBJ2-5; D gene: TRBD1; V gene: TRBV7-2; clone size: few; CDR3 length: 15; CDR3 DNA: TGTGCCAGCAGCTTTGTCTCCAGGGGGCGGGAGACCCAGTACTTC; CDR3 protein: CASSFVSRGRETQYF
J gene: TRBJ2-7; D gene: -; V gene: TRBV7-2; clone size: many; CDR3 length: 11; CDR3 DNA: TGTGCCAGCAGCCCCTCCTACGAGCAGTACTTC; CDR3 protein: CASSPSYEQYF
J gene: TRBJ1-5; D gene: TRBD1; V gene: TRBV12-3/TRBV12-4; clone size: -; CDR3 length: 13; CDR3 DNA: TGTGCCAGCATGGGGACAGGGTATCAGCCCCAGCATTTT; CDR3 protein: CASMGTGYQPQHF
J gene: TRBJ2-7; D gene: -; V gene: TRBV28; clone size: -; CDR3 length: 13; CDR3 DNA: TGTGCCAGCAGTCCGGACGGGACTGACGAGCAGTACTTC; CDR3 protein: CASSPDGTDEQYF
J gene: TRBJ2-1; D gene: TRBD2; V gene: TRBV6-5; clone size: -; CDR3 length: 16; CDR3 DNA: TGTGCCAGCAGTTTCAAACGACGGGCGGGAGACAATGAGCAGTTCTTC; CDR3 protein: CASSFKRRAGDNEQFF
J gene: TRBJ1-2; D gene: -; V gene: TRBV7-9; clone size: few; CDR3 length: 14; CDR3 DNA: TGTGCCAGCAGCTCGGGAGGTCTAGGATATGGCTACACCTTC; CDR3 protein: CASSSGGLGYGYTF
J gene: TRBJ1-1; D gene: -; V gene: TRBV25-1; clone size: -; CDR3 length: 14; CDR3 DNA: TGTGCCAGCAGTGAATATAGCTCGGACAGTGAAGCTTTCTTT; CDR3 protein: CASSEYSSDSEAFF
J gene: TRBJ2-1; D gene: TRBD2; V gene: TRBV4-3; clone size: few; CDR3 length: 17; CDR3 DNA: TGCGCCAGCAGCCGATCGACTAGCGGGAGCTCCTACAATGAGCAGTTCTTC; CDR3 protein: CASSRSTSGSSYNEQFF
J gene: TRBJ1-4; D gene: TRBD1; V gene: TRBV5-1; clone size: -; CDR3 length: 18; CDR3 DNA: TGCGCCAGCAGCCAGACGCCGACAGGGGCGACGACTAATGAAAAACTGTTTTTT; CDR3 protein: CASSQTPTGATTNEKLFF
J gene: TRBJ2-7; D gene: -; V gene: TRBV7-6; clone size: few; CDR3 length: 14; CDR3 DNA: TGTGCCAGCAGCGCCTGGACAGAAACCTACGAGCAGTACTTC; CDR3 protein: CASSAWTETYEQYF
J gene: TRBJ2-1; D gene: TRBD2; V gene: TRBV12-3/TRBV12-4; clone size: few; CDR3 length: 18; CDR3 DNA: TGTGCCAGCAGTGCCGGGACTAGCGGGGGTCGGAACTACAATGAGCAGTTCTTC; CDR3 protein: CASSAGTSGGRNYNEQFF
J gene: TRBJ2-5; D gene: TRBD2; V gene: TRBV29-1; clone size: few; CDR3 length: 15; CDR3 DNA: TGCAGCGTTGAAGGGACTAGCGGAGTACCCGAGACCCAGTACTTC; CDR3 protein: CSVEGTSGVPETQYF
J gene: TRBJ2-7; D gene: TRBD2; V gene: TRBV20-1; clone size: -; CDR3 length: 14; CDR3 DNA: TGCAGTGCTAGTCCGGCTAGCGGGGGCTACGAGCAGTACTTC; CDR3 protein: CSASPASGGYEQYF
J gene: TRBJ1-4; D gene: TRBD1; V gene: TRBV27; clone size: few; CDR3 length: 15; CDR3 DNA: TGTGCCAGCAGTCCGCGTCGGGACAGGGTAGAAAAACTGTTTTTT; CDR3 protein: CASSPRRDRVEKLFF
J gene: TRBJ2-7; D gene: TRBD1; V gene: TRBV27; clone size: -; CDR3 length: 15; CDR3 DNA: TGTGCCAGCAGCTCCAGACAGGGGGCTACCTACGAGCAGTACTTC; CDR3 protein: CASSSRQGATYEQYF
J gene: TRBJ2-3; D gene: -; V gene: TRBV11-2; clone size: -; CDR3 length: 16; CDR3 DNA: TGTGCCAGCAGCTTAGTCCGCGGGACTAGCACAGATACGCAGTATTTT; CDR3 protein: CASSLVRGTSTDTQYF
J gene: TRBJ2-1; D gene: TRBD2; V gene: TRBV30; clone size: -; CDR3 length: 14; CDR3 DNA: TGTGCCTGGGGCCAGCTAGCGGGATACAATGAGCAGTTCTTC; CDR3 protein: CAWGQLAGYNEQFF
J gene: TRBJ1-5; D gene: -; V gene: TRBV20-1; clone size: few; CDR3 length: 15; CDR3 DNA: TGCAGTGCGAGTGAGGATGGATATAGCAATCAGCCCCAGCATTTT; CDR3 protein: CSASEDGYSNQPQHF
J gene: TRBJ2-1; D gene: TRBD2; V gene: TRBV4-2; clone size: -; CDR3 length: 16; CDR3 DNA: TGTGCCAGCAGCTTCCAATCTAGCGGGAGAGATAATGAGCAGTTCTTC; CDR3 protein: CASSFQSSGRDNEQFF
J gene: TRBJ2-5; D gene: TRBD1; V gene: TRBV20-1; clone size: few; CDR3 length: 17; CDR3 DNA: TGCAGTGCTGAAACCGGGACAGGGGTTAATCTTCAAGAGACCCAGTACTTC; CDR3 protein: CSAETGTGVNLQETQYF